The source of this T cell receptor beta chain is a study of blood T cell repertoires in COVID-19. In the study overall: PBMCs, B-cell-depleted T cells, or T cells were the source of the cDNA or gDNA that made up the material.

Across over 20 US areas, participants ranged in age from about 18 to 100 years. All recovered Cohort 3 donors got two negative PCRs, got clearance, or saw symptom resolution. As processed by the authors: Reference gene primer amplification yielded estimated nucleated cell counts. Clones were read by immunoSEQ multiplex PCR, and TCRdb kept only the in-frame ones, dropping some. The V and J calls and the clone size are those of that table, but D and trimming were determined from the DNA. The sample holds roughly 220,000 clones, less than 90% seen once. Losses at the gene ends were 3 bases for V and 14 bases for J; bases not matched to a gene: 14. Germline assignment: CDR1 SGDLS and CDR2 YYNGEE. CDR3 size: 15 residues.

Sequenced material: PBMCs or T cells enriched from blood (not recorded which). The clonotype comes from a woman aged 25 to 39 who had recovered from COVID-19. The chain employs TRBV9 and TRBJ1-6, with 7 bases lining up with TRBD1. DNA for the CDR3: TGTGCCAGCAGCGGATCGTTAGGGGGCCTATCTACCCTCCACTTT. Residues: CASSGSLGGLSTLHF.